In this sample, the clone carrying this T cell receptor beta chain turned up many times. The CDR3 loop spans 16 amino acids. Trimming pared 3 bases from V and 0 bases from J, leaving 15 bases between. CDR1 SQVTM and CDR2 ANQGSEA come from the germline V gene. Combining a sample-barcoded 5' primer with a J-beta primer mix, a second PCR ran for about 7 to 11 cycles. A single record per CDR3 protein comes from TCRdb applying MiXCR to the 5' RACE reads. In the table there are 1.5 million to 2 million distinct CDR3 sequences, around 36% of which are singletons. The data originate from a study of blood T cells in healthy people across ages. Every sample had a minimum of 6 million PBMCs isolated.

The TCR comes from a woman aged 25-40 years in good health. The specimen was blood. The rearrangement joins TRBV29-1 to TRBJ2-1; D gene unclear. CDR3 nucleotide sequence: TGCAGCGTTGATGGGCAGTTATTCACCTCCTACAATGAGCAGTTCTTC. It encodes CSVDGQLFTSYNEQFF.